Following are 14 T cell receptor beta chains from one sample sequenced in a study of blood T cell repertoires in COVID-19. Assay used: immunoSEQ multiplex PCR; TCRdb lists only in-frame clones, some missing. The table records 150,000 to 200,000 clones, approximately 79% of them present only once. Sequencing input: peripheral blood. All receptors derive from a woman of 80 years or more with acute or convalescent COVID-19.

J is TRBJ1-6 and V is TRBV12-3 or TRBV12-4; D ambiguous. The CDR3 is made up of 12 amino acids. Trimming took off 7 bases at V and 9 bases at J, with 10 bases between the two ends. CDR3 nucleotide sequence: TGTGCCAGCAACTCCGCGGGTTCACCCCTCCACTTT. Its protein product is CASNSAGSPLHF.

The chain is built from TRBV5-4 and TRBJ2-2; D unclear. From germline, CDR1 is SGHNT and CDR2 YYREEE (reference sequence). The V gene lost 7 bases and the J gene lost 3 bases, with 7 bases spanning the gap. The CDR3 runs to 12 residues. For the CDR3, the DNA is TGTGCCAGCGATACAGACACCGGGGAGCTGTTTTTT. This encodes CASDTDTGELFF.

The table lists this clone with a few counts. The V gene is TRBV21-1, the J gene TRBJ2-7; TRBD1 was called by the table and not checked on the DNA. TRBV21-1 is shown as a pseudogene. The CDR3 is 19 residues long. The CDR3 DNA is TGTGCCAGCGGGGCCGACTCCAAAAGGGAGACAGGGTATGGCTACGAGCAGTACTTC. This sequence encodes CASGADSKRETGYGYEQYF.

This clone was found a few times. CDR3 loop: CASSYSSAGWSFEQYF. CDR3 nucleotide sequence: TGTGCCAGCAGTTACTCGAGTGCGGGCTGGTCTTTCGAGCAGTACTTC. V and J are TRBV6-6 and TRBJ2-7; tentatively, D is TRBD2 (5 bases). The V end lost 0 bases, the J end lost 6 bases, and 18 bases lay between the germline ends. CDR1 is MNHNY, CDR2 SVGAGI, per germline (reference sequence). The CDR3 runs to 16 residues.

J is TRBJ2-7 and V is TRBV28; 8 bases are a match to TRBD2. The CDR3 covers 14 residues. Germline assignment: CDR1 MDHEN and CDR2 SYDVKM. V gave up 6 bases and J gave up 3 bases; unmatched junction bases: 7. CDR3: CASSQRELYYEQYF. DNA of the CDR3: TGTGCCAGCAGCCAGCGGGAGTTGTACTACGAGCAGTACTTC.

This clone was found a few times. V is TRBV24-1 and J is TRBJ2-1; 7 bases line up with TRBD2. V lost 4 bases to trimming and J lost 6 bases; unmatched junction nucleotides: 14. Germline CDR1 is KGHDR and CDR2 is SFDVKD. The CDR3 runs to 17 residues. DNA for the CDR3: TGTGCCACCAGTGAAACCCCGCAGGCGGGGGTAGGCAATGAGCAGTTCTTC. As protein: CATSETPQAGVGNEQFF.

The rearrangement links TRBV6-5 to TRBJ1-2; 10 nucleotides agree with TRBD1. The CDR3 is 14 residues long. Germline CDR1 reads MNHEY; CDR2 reads SVGAGI. The J segment lost 8 bases and the V segment lost 0 bases, leaving 3 bases of the junction unmatched. CDR3 loop: CASSYSKTGGGYTF. The CDR3 bases are TGTGCCAGCAGTTACTCGAAGACAGGGGGCGGCTACACCTTC.

V gene TRBV6-5 combines with J gene TRBJ2-1; D ambiguous. V was pared by 7 bases and J by 0 bases, with 13 bases between. CDR1 is MNHEY, CDR2 SVGAGI, per germline. The CDR3 extends over 15 amino acids. CDR3 bases: TGTGCCAGCAATCCGACACCAACCTCCTACAATGAGCAGTTCTTC. Protein: CASNPTPTSYNEQFF.

V gene TRBV5-8 combines with J gene TRBJ1-1, with a weak D call TRBD1 (5 bases). The V and J ends lost 4 bases and 4 bases respectively, with 20 bases between them. Germline CDR1 is SGHTS and CDR2 is YDEGEE. CDR3 size: 16 residues. The CDR3 DNA is TGTGCCAGCAGCCATTATGAAGGAAAAGGGGCCACTGAAGCTTTCTTT. Translation gives CASSHYEGKGATEAFF.

This chain uses TRBV5-1 with TRBJ2-2, with a weak D call TRBD2 (5 bases). Germline CDR1 is SGHRS and CDR2 is YFSETQ. CDR3 length: 15 residues. V lost 4 bases, J lost 1 base, and 11 bases lay in between. The CDR3 DNA reads as TGCGCCAGCAGCCAACAGAGCGGGAACACCGGGGAGCTGTTTTTT. Translated: CASSQQSGNTGELFF.

The rearrangement joins TRBV5-1 to TRBJ1-3; D ambiguous. This CDR3 is 16 amino acids long. V was shortened by 0 bases and J by 0 bases, with 10 bases between the two germline ends. Looked up from germline, CDR1 is SGHRS and CDR2 is YFSETQ. Here the CDR3 reads CASSLAGRNSGNTIYF. The CDR3 coding sequence is TGCGCCAGCAGCTTGGCCGGCAGGAACTCTGGAAACACCATATATTTT.

The CDR3: CAWSVRGLWGRSNTDTQYF. DNA for the CDR3: TGTGCCTGGAGTGTAAGGGGGCTCTGGGGTCGAAGTAACACAGATACGCAGTATTTT. This rearrangement joins TRBV30 to TRBJ2-3, with 7 bases identical to TRBD1. CDR1 is GTSNPN, CDR2 SVGIG, per germline (reference sequence). CDR3 size: 19 residues. With V trimmed by 0 bases and J by 2 bases, 17 bases remained unmatched.

The CDR3 protein is CASRAGTDEETQYF. The CDR3 coding sequence is TGTGCCAGCAGAGCCGGGACAGACGAAGAGACCCAGTACTTC. The chain joins TRBV6-5 to TRBJ2-5; TRBD1 matches 7 bases. This CDR3 contains 14 residues. Germline CDR1 is MNHEY and CDR2 is SVGAGI. J gave up 3 bases and V 6 bases, and 7 bases lay outside the gene matches.

This clone came up once. This chain joins TRBV7-9 and TRBJ2-1, with D possibly being TRBD1 (5 bases). V was clipped by 4 bases and J by 6 bases, with 7 bases between them. There are 12 residues in the CDR3. The germline CDR1 and CDR2 sequences are SEHNR and FQNEAQ (reference sequence). CDR3 nucleotides: TGTGCCAGCAGCTATAGGGGCAATGAGCAGTTCTTC. Its protein product is CASSYRGNEQFF. Complete variable domain (other parts from reference TRBV7-9 and TRBJ2-1): DTGVSQNPRHKITKRGQNVTFRCDPISEHNRLYWYRQTLGQGPEFLTYFQNEAQLEKSRLLSDRFSAERPKGSFSTLEIQRTEQGDSAMYLCASSYRGNEQFFGPGTRLTVL.